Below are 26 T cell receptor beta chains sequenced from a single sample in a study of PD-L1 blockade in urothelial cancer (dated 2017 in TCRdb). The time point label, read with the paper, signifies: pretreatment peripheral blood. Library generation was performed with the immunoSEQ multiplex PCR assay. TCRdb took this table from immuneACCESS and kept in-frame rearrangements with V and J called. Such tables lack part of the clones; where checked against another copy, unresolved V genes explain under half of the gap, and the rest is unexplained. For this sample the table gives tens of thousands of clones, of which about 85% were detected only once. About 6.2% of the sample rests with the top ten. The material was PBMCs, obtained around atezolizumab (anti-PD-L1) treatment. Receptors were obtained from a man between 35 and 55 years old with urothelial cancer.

CDR3: CASSVVASGHEKQFF. CDR3 DNA sequence: TGTGCCAGCAGCGTAGTGGCTAGCGGGCATGAAAAGCAGTTCTTC. V and J are TRBV9 and TRBJ2-1; 8 bases agree with TRBD2. V shed 0 bases, J shed 11 bases, and the junction held 10 bases outside the gene matches. Germline V lookup: CDR1 SGDLS, CDR2 YYNGEE. The CDR3 totals 15 residues.

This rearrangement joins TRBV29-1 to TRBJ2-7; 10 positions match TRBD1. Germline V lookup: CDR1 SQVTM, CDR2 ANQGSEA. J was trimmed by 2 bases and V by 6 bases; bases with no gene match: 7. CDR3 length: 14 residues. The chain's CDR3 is CSVEMGQGPYEQYF. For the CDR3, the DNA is TGCAGCGTCGAAATGGGACAGGGGCCCTACGAGCAGTACTTC.

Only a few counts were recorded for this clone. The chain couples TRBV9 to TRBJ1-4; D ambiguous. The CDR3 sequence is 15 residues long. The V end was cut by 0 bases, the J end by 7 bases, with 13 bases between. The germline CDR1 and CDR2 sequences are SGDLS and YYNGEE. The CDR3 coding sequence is TGTGCCAGCAGCGTAGCTCCCGATGGCGGTGAAAAACTGTTTTTT. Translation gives CASSVAPDGGEKLFF.

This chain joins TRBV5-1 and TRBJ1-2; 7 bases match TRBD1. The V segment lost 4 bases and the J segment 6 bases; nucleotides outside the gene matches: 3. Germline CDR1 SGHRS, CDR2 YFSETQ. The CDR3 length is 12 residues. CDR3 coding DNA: TGCGCCAGCAGCAAGGGGGCCGATGGCTACACCTTC. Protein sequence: CASSKGADGYTF.

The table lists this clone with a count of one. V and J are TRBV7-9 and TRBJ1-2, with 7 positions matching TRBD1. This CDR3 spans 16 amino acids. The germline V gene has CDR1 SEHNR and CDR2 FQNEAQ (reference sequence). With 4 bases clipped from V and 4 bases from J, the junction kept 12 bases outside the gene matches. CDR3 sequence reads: CASSSAFSDRLYGYTF. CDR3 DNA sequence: TGTGCCAGCAGCTCTGCTTTTTCGGACAGGCTCTATGGCTACACCTTC.

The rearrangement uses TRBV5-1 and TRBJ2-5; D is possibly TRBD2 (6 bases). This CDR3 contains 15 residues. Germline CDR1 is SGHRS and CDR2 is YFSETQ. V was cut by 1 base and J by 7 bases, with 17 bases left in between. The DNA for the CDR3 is TGCGCCAGCAGCTTGCTCACGCATGACGGGGGGACCCAGTACTTC. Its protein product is CASSLLTHDGGTQYF.

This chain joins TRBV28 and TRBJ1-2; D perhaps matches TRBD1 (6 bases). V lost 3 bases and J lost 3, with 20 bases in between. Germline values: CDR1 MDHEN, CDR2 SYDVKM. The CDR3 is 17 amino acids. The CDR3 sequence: CASSLGDTRGTYYGYTF. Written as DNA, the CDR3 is TGTGCCAGCAGTTTGGGAGATACCAGGGGAACCTACTATGGCTACACCTTC.

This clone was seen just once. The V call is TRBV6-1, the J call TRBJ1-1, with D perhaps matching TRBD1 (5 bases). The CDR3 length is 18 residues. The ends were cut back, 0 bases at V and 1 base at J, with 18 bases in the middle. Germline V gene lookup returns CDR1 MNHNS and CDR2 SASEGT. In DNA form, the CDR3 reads TGTGCCAGCAGTGAAGCGGCAGGGTTAGGGGTACCGAACACTGAAGCTTTCTTT. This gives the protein CASSEAAGLGVPNTEAFF.

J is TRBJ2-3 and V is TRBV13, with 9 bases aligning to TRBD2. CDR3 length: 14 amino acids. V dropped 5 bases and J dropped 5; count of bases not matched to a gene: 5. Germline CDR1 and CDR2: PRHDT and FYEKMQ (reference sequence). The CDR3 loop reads CASSPLAGVDTQYF. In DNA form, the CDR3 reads TGTGCCAGCAGCCCTTTAGCGGGGGTAGATACGCAGTATTTT.

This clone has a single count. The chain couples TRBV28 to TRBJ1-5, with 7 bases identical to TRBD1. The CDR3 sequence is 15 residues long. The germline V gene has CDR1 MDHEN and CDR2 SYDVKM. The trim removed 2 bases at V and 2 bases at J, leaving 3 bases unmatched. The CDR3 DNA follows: TGTGCCAGCAGTTTAACCACAGGGGGCAATCAGCCCCAGCATTTT. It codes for CASSLTTGGNQPQHF.

CDR3 sequence: CASSPLAGATDTQYF. In DNA, the CDR3 is TGCGCCAGCAGCCCGTTAGCGGGAGCGACAGATACGCAGTATTTT. The gene calls are TRBV5-1 and TRBJ2-3; 9 bases agree with TRBD2. The CDR3 consists of 15 residues. V was clipped by 4 bases and J by 3 bases; unmatched bases: 6. Germline lookup yields CDR1 SGHRS and CDR2 YFSETQ. Using reference TRBV5-1 and TRBJ2-3 for the parts outside the CDR3, the full variable domain is KAGVTQTPRYLIKTRGQQVTLSCSPISGHRSVSWYQQTPGQGLQFLFEYFSETQRNKGNFPGRFSGRQFSNSRSEMNVSTLELGDSALYLCASSPLAGATDTQYFGPGTRLTVL.

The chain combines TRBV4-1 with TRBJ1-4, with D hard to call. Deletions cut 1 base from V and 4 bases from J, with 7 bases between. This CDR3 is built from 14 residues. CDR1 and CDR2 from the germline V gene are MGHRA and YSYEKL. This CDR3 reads CASSQVYLNEKLFF. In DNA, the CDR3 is TGCGCCAGCAGCCAAGTTTATCTTAATGAAAAACTGTTTTTT.

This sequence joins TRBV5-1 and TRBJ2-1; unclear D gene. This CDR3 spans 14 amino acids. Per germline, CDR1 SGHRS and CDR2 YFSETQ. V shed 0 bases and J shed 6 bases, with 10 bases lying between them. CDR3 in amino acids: CASSLGSRSNEQFF. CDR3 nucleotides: TGCGCCAGCAGCTTGGGGAGTCGGAGCAATGAGCAGTTCTTC.

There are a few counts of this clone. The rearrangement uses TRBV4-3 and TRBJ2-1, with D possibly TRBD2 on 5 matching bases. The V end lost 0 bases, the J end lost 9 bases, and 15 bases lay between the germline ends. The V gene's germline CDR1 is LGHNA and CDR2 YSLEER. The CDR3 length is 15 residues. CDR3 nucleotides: TGCGCCAGCAGCCAAGAGATAGGAGGTCGGTTTGAGCAGTTCTTC. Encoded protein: CASSQEIGGRFEQFF.

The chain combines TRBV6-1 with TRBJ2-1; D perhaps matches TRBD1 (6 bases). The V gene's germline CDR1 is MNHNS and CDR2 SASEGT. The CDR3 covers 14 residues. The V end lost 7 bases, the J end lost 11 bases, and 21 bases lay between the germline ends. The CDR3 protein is CASKDINQGLKQFF. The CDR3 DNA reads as TGTGCCAGCAAGGATATAAACCAGGGGCTTAAGCAGTTCTTC.

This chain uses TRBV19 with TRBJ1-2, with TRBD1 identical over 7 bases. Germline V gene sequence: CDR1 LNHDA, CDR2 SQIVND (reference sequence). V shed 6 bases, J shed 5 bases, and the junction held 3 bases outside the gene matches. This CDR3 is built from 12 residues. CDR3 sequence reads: CASRPTGYGYTF. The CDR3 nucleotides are TGTGCCAGTAGGCCGACAGGGTATGGCTACACCTTC.

The CDR3 loop reads CASSSVPAGYGYTF. The CDR3 DNA follows: TGTGCCAGCAGTTCCGTCCCCGCAGGGTATGGCTACACCTTC. The chain carries TRBV28 and TRBJ1-2, with D possibly being TRBD1 (5 bases). Trimming cost V 4 bases and J 5 bases, with 14 bases left between them. The CDR3 loop spans 14 amino acids. Germline-derived CDR1 and CDR2 are MDHEN and SYDVKM.

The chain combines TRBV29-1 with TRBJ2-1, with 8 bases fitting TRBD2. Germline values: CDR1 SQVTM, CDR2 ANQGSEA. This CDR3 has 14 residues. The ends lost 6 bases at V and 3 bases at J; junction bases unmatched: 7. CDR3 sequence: CSVMGREDYNEQFF. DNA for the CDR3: TGCAGCGTGATGGGGCGGGAGGACTACAATGAGCAGTTCTTC.

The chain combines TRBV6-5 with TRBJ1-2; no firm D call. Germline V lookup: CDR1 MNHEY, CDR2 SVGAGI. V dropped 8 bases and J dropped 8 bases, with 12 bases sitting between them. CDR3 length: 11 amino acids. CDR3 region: CASWAGGGYTF. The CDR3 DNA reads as TGTGCCAGCTGGGCAGGAGGGGGCTACACCTTC.

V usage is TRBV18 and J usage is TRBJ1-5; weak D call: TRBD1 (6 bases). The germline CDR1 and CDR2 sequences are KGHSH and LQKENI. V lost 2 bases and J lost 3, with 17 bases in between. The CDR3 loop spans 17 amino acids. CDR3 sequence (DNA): TGTGCCAGCTCACCATTGTCAGGACAGTCTACCAATCAGCCCCAGCATTTT. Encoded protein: CASSPLSGQSTNQPQHF.

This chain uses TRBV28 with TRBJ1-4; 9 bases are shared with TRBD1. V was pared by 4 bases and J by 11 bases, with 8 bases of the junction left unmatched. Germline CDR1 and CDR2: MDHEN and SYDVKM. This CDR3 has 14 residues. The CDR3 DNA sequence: TGTGCCAGCAGTTCAGGGACAGGGAAGGAGAAACTGTTTTTT. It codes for CASSSGTGKEKLFF.

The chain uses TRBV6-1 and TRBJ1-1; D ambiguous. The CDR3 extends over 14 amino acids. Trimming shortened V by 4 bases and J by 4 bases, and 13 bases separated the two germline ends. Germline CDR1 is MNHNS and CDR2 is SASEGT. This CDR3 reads CASSAASDGTEAFF. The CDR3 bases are TGTGCCAGCAGTGCCGCGTCTGATGGCACTGAAGCTTTCTTT.

CDR3 nucleotide sequence: TGTGCCAGCAGCCTGACAGATCTTATCAATCAGCCCCAGCATTTT. Translated, it gives CASSLTDLINQPQHF. The chain combines TRBV11-3 with TRBJ1-5; TRBD1 is a possible D gene (5 bases). The CDR3 is 15 amino acids. Germline lookup yields CDR1 SGHNT and CDR2 YENEEA. V was clipped by 5 bases and J by 3 bases, with 14 bases between them.

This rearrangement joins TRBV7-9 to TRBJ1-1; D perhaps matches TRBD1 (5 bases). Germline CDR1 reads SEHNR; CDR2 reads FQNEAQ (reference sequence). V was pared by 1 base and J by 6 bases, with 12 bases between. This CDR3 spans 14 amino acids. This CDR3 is CASSLGHRSAEAFF. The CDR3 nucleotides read TGTGCCAGCAGCTTAGGCCACAGGAGCGCTGAAGCTTTCTTT.

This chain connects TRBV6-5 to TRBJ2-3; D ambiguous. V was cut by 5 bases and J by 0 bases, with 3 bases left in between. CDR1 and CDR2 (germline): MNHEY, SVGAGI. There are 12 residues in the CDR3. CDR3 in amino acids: CASSQSTDTQYF. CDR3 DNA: TGTGCCAGCAGTCAGAGCACAGATACGCAGTATTTT.

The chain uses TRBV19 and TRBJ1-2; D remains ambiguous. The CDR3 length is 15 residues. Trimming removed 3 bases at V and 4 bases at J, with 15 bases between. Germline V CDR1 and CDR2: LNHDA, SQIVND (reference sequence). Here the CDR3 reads CASSMDNRHSYGYTF. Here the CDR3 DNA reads TGTGCCAGTAGTATGGATAACAGACACAGCTATGGCTACACCTTC.